There are a few counts of the clone carrying this T cell receptor beta chain. These data are taken from a study of T cell changes during pregnancy in multiple sclerosis. Produced via immunoSEQ multiplex PCR; TCRdb's table is partial and in-frame only. The sample comprises fewer than 90,000 clones, just under 95% of which are singletons, and more than 0.8% rests with the top ten. The sequencing here drew on peripheral blood, taken in the third trimester of pregnancy. The clonotype comes from a female donor with multiple sclerosis, enrolled in a pregnancy study.

The CDR3 sequence is CASSQGTVNQPQHF. CDR3 bases: TGCGCCAGCAGCCAAGGGACAGTCAATCAGCCCCAGCATTTT. The chain has TRBV4-1 and TRBJ1-5; possible D gene TRBD1, 6 bases. This CDR3 is built from 14 residues. The V gene's germline CDR1 is MGHRA and CDR2 YSYEKL. The V and J ends lost 1 base and 3 bases respectively, with 7 bases between them.